This T cell receptor (beta chain) was sequenced for a study of shared clonotypes between healthy human individuals. Study conclusions and caveats: Relative to memory subsets, naive subsets generally showed larger estimated richness. In four donors, around 5% of naive CD4 clonotypes appeared in common.

Between the trimmed V and J ends, which lost 4 bases and 8 bases, there was a span of 15 bases. The germline V gene has CDR1 SGHKS and CDR2 YYEKEE (reference sequence). This CDR3 region has 13 residues. Splitting the CD4+ cells yielded a CD45RA+ naive subset and a CD45RA-negative memory subset. Deep-level assay runs were performed. Only in-frame clones appear in the TCRdb table, and some are missing; sequencing was by immunoSEQ multiplex PCR. This table holds roughly 2.2 million clones, 85% to 95% found once. As to this clone: Its target is unknown.

V and J are TRBV5-5 and TRBJ1-2, with TRBD1 as a possible D gene (6 bases). The sequencing sample was made of naive CD4+ T cells from PBMCs. The subset was: CD45RA+ positively selected. This TCR was sampled from a young man in good health. Some clones in this sample may be carry-over from other donors' samples. CDR3: CASSDNRARGYTF. The CDR3 DNA reads TGTGCCAGCAGCGACAACAGGGCGCGCGGCTACACCTTC.